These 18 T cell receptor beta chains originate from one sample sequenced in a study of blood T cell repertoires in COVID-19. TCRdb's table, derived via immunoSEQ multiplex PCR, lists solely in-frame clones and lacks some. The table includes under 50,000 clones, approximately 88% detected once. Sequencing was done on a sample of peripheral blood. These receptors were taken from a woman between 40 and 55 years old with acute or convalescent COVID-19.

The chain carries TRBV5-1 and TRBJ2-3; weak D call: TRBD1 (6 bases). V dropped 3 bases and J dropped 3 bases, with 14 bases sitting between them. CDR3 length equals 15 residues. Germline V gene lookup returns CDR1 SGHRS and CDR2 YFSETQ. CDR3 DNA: TGCGCCAGCAGCTCAGGGGACGCTCAGACAGATACGCAGTATTTT. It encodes CASSSGDAQTDTQYF. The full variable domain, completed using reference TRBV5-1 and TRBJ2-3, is KAGVTQTPRYLIKTRGQQVTLSCSPISGHRSVSWYQQTPGQGLQFLFEYFSETQRNKGNFPGRFSGRQFSNSRSEMNVSTLELGDSALYLCASSSGDAQTDTQYFGPGTRLTVL.

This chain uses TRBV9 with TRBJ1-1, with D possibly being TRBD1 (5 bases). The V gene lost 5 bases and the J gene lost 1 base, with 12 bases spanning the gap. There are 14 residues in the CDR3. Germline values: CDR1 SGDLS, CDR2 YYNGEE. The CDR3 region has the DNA TGTGCCAGCAGGGACGACACAGGGAACACTGAAGCTTTCTTT. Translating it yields CASRDDTGNTEAFF.

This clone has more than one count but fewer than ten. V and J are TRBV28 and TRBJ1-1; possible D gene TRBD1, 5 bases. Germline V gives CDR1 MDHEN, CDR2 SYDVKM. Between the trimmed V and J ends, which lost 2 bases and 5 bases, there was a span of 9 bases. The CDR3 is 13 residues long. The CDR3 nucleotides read TGTGCCAGCAGTTTAACCAGGGCAACTGAAGCTTTCTTT. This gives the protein CASSLTRATEAFF.

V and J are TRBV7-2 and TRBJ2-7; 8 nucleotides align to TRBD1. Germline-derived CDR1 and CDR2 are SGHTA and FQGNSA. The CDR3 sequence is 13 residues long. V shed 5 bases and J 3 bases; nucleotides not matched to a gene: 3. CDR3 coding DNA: TGTGCCAGCAGCACCGGGACAGGCTACGAGCAGTACTTC. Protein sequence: CASSTGTGYEQYF.

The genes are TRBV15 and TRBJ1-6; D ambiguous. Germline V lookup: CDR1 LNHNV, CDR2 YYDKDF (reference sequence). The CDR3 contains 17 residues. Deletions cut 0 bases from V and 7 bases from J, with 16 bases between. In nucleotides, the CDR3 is TGTGCCACCAGCAGAGATTGGGGAGGGCCCCAAAATTCACCCCTCCACTTT. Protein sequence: CATSRDWGGPQNSPLHF.

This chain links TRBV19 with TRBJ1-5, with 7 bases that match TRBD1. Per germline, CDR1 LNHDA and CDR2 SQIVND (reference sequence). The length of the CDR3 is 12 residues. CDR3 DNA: TGTGCTACAGGGGAGAGCAATCAGCCCCAGCATTTT. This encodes CATGESNQPQHF.

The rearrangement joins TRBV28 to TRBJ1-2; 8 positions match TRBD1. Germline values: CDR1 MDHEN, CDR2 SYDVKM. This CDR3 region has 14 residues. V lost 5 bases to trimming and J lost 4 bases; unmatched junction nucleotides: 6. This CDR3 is CASSVDTGGYGYTF. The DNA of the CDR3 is TGTGCCAGCAGTGTTGATACAGGGGGCTATGGCTACACCTTC.

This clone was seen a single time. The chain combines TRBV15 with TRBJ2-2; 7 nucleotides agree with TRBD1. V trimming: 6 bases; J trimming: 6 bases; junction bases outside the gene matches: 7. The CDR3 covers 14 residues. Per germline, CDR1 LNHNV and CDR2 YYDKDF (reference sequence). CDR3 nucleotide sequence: TGTGCCACCAGACCGGGACAGCTCCCCGGGGAGCTGTTTTTT. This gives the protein CATRPGQLPGELFF.

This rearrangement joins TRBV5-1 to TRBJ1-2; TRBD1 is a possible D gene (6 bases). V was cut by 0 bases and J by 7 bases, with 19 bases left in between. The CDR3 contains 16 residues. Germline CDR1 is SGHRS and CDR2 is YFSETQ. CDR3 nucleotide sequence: TGCGCCAGCAGCTTGGGCCAGGGGCCTCGGGGGGTTGGCTACACCTTC. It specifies CASSLGQGPRGVGYTF. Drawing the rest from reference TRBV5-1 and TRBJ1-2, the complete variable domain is KAGVTQTPRYLIKTRGQQVTLSCSPISGHRSVSWYQQTPGQGLQFLFEYFSETQRNKGNFPGRFSGRQFSNSRSEMNVSTLELGDSALYLCASSLGQGPRGVGYTFGSGTRLTVV.

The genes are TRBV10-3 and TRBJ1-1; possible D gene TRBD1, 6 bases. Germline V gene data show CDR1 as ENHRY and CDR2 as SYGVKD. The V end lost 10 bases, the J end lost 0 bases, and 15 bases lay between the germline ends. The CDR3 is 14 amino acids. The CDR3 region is CASRGTTMNTEAFF. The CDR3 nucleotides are TGTGCCAGCCGAGGGACAACCATGAACACTGAAGCTTTCTTT.

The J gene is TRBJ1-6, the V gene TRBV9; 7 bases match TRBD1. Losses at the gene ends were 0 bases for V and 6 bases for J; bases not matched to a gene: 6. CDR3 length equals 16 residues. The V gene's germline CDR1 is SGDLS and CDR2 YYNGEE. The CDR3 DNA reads TGTGCCAGCAGCGTAGAAGGGGGCCTCTCTAATTCACCCCTCCACTTT. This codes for CASSVEGGLSNSPLHF.

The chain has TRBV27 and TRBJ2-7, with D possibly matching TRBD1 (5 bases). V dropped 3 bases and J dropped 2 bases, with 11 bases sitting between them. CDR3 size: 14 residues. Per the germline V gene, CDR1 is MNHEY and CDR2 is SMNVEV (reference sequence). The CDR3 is CASSFKGPAYEQYF. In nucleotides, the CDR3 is TGTGCCAGCAGTTTTAAGGGGCCCGCCTACGAGCAGTACTTC.

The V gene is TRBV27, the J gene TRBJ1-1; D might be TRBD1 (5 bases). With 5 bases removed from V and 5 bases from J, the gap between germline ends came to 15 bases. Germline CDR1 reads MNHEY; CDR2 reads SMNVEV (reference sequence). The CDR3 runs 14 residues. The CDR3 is CASSGGLVVTEAFF. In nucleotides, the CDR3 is TGTGCCAGCAGTGGGGGACTGGTCGTTACTGAAGCTTTCTTT.

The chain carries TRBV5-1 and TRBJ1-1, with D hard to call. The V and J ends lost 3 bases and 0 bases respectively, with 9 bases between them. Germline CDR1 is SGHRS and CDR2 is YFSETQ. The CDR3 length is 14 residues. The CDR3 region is CASSWGDMNTEAFF. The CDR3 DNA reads TGCGCCAGCAGCTGGGGAGACATGAACACTGAAGCTTTCTTT. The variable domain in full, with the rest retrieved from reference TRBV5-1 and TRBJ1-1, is KAGVTQTPRYLIKTRGQQVTLSCSPISGHRSVSWYQQTPGQGLQFLFEYFSETQRNKGNFPGRFSGRQFSNSRSEMNVSTLELGDSALYLCASSWGDMNTEAFFGQGTRLTVV.

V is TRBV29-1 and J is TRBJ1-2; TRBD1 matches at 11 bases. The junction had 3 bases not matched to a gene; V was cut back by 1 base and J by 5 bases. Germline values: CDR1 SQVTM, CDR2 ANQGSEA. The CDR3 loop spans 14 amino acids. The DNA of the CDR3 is TGCAGCGTTGAAGGGACAGGGGGCGCATATGGCTACACCTTC. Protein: CSVEGTGGAYGYTF.

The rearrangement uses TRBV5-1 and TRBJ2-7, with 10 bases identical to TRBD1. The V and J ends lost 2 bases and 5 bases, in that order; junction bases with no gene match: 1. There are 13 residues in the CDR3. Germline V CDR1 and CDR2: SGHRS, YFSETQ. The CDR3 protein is CASSFDRGHEQYF. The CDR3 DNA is TGCGCCAGCAGCTTCGACAGGGGGCACGAGCAGTACTTC.

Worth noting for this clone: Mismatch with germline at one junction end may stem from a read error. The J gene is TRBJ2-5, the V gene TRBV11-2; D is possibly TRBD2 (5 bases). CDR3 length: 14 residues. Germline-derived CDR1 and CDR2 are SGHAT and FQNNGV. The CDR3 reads CATSEGSAGETQYF. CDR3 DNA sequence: TGCGCAACGAGCGAGGGTAGTGCAGGAGAGACCCAGTACTTC. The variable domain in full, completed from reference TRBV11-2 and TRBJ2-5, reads EAGVAQSPRYKIIEKRQSVAFWCNPISGHATLYWYQQILGQGPKLLIQFQNNGVVDDSQLPKDRFSAERLKGVDSTLKIQPAKLEDSAVYLCATSEGSAGETQYFGPGTRLLVL.

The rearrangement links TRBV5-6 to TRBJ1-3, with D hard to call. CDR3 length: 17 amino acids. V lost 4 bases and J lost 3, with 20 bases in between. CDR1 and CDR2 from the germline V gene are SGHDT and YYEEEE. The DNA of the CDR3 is TGTGCCAGCAGCACAACAAAATCTAGAGGGATTGGAAACACCATATATTTT. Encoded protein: CASSTTKSRGIGNTIYF.